The T cell receptor (beta chain) described here comes from a study of blood T cell repertoires in COVID-19. Across the study: The study drew acute and convalescent COVID-19 samples from the United States, Italy and Spain. Sample material is recorded as cDNA or gDNA derived from T cells, B-cell-depleted T cells, or PBMCs.

The germline CDR1 and CDR2 sequences are SGHAT and FQDESV (reference sequence). There are 15 residues in the CDR3. V shed 2 bases and J 0 bases; nucleotides not matched to a gene: 3. Participants were aged roughly 18 to 90 years, lived in over 20 US areas, and enrolled virtually. TCRdb's table, derived via immunoSEQ multiplex PCR, lists solely in-frame clones and lacks some. The data show about 270,000 clones, with about nine tenths seen just once and roughly 15% held by the top ten. The sample holds a few counts of this clone. The chain carries TRBV11-1 and TRBJ2-7, with TRBD2 identical over 8 bases. The sample taken for sequencing was PBMCs or T cells enriched from blood (not recorded which). The clonotype comes from a man aged 18 to 29 who had recovered from COVID-19. The CDR3 coding sequence is TGTGCCAGCAGCTTACGCGGGGGGAGCTCCTACGAGCAGTACTTC. Translation gives CASSLRGGSSYEQYF.